This T cell receptor (beta chain) was sequenced for a study of blood T cell repertoires in COVID-19. Clones were read by immunoSEQ multiplex PCR, and TCRdb kept only the in-frame ones, dropping some. Counted here are fewer than 250,000 clones, roughly 86% occurring once; the ten biggest clones make up approximately 6%. Seattle researchers signed up patients amid active infection and tracked them longitudinally. CDR3 length equals 16 residues. V was pared by 6 bases and J by 6 bases, with 14 bases of the junction left unmatched. The germline CDR1 and CDR2 sequences are LNHDA and SQIVND (reference sequence).

This rearrangement joins TRBV19 to TRBJ2-4; 7 bases map to TRBD2. The sample consisted of peripheral blood. The receptor was derived from a woman older than 75 with COVID-19, enrolled during active disease. CDR3 DNA sequence: TGTGCCAGTAGGATAAAGGAGCCCCCGGGGGGAAACATTCAGTACTTC. This encodes CASRIKEPPGGNIQYF.